Shown below are 22 T cell receptor beta chains from a single sample sequenced in a study of OX40 agonist ivuxolimab in advanced cancers. The assay was immunoSEQ multiplex PCR, and TCRdb's table has in-frame clones only and misses some. The sample has roughly 92,000 clones, roughly 89% seen once. Material: CD4+ or CD8+ T cells sorted from blood, obtained in a trial of the OX40 agonist ivuxolimab. These receptors came from an adult with an advanced solid tumor such as melanoma, head and neck, liver or kidney cancer.

This chain connects TRBV6-6 to TRBJ2-7, with 12 bases aligning to TRBD1. V gave up 5 bases and J gave up 3 bases; unmatched junction bases: 5. This CDR3 is built from 15 residues. The germline gives CDR1 MNHNY, CDR2 SVGAGI (reference sequence). CDR3 loop: CASSQRDRGHYEQYF. The CDR3 region has the DNA TGTGCCAGCAGTCAGAGGGACAGGGGGCACTACGAGCAGTACTTC.

The chain has TRBV5-6 and TRBJ1-2; D might be TRBD1 (5 bases). Germline V gives CDR1 SGHDT, CDR2 YYEEEE. Trimming stripped 0 bases from V and 6 bases from J, with 15 bases between. There are 15 residues in the CDR3. CDR3 region: CASSLGNRGWNGYTF. In DNA form, the CDR3 reads TGTGCCAGCAGCTTGGGGAATCGGGGCTGGAATGGCTACACCTTC.

This CDR3 reads CATSRGDQRGYEQYF. Here the CDR3 DNA reads TGTGCCACCAGCAGAGGGGACCAAAGGGGCTACGAGCAGTACTTC. This chain connects TRBV15 to TRBJ2-7; D could derive from TRBD1 or TRBD2 (5 bases each). Per the germline V gene, CDR1 is LNHNV and CDR2 is YYDKDF (reference sequence). V was shortened by 1 base and J by 3 bases, with 13 bases between the two germline ends. This CDR3 has 15 amino acids.

This sequence joins TRBV18 and TRBJ1-5, with TRBD1 matching 7 bases. V gave up 3 bases and J gave up 5 bases; unmatched junction bases: 4. Germline-derived CDR1 and CDR2 are KGHSH and LQKENI. The CDR3 has 14 residues. The CDR3 DNA is TGTGCCAGCTCACCCCCAGGGGGGGATCAGCCCCAGCATTTT. It translates to CASSPPGGDQPQHF.

The chain uses TRBV27 and TRBJ2-1, with TRBD2 identical over 14 bases. The germline V gene has CDR1 MNHEY and CDR2 SMNVEV (reference sequence). The trim removed 5 bases at V and 8 bases at J, leaving 8 bases unmatched. This CDR3 has 16 amino acids. CDR3 protein: CASSPGLAGGWYEQFF. CDR3 sequence (DNA): TGTGCCAGCAGTCCTGGACTAGCGGGAGGTTGGTATGAGCAGTTCTTC.

The rearrangement links TRBV5-1 to TRBJ1-3; D gene unclear. CDR1 is SGHRS and CDR2 is YFSETQ in the germline V gene. The CDR3 consists of 13 residues. V lost 4 bases to trimming and J lost 3 bases, with 8 bases between them. The CDR3 reads CASSPGYGNTIYF. The DNA for the CDR3 is TGCGCCAGCAGCCCGGGCTATGGAAACACCATATATTTT.

The J gene is TRBJ2-6, the V gene TRBV28; TRBD2 might be the D (5 bases). Germline V gene lookup returns CDR1 MDHEN and CDR2 SYDVKM. Deletions cut 4 bases from V and 4 bases from J, with 14 bases between. The CDR3 covers 16 residues. The CDR3: CASSSTGVYGANVLTF. For the CDR3, the DNA is TGTGCCAGCAGTTCAACCGGGGTTTACGGGGCCAACGTCCTGACTTTC.

This clone was counted once. This chain connects TRBV19 to TRBJ1-1, with D perhaps matching TRBD1 (6 bases). Germline CDR1 LNHDA, CDR2 SQIVND (reference sequence). This CDR3 comprises 13 residues. V was pared by 7 bases and J by 1 base, with 10 bases between. The CDR3 reads CASIKGGNTEAFF. The DNA for the CDR3 is TGTGCCAGTATCAAGGGGGGGAACACTGAAGCTTTCTTT. The variable domain in full, completed from reference TRBV19 and TRBJ1-1, reads DGGITQSPKYLFRKEGQNVTLSCEQNLNHDAMYWYRQDPGQGLRLIYYSQIVNDFQKGDIAEGYSVSREKKESFPLTVTSAQKNPTAFYLCASIKGGNTEAFFGQGTRLTVV.

The V call is TRBV6-5, the J call TRBJ1-2; D not certain. The ends were cut back, 11 bases at V and 8 bases at J, with 6 bases in the middle. Germline assignment: CDR1 MNHEY and CDR2 SVGAGI. This CDR3 has 8 amino acids. The CDR3 reads CAAGGYTF. Here the CDR3 DNA reads TGTGCCGCCGGAGGCTACACCTTC.

The J gene is TRBJ2-7, the V gene TRBV19; the D is unclear. The CDR3 sequence is 14 residues long. Germline CDR1 is LNHDA and CDR2 is SQIVND (reference sequence). Trimming took 4 bases from V and 6 from J, leaving 16 bases between them. CDR3 in DNA: TGTGCCAGTAGTACATCCGGCCTAAGAGGCGAGCAGTACTTC. Its protein product is CASSTSGLRGEQYF.

This chain joins TRBV13 and TRBJ1-1; 7 bases are a match to TRBD1. Germline CDR1 is PRHDT and CDR2 is FYEKMQ (reference sequence). Trimming at V came to 5 bases and at J to 4 bases, leaving 7 bases not matched to a gene. The CDR3 extends over 14 amino acids. The CDR3 nucleotides are TGTGCCAGCAGCACAACACAGGGGTTCACTGAAGCTTTCTTT. Translating gives CASSTTQGFTEAFF.

The chain couples TRBV6-5 to TRBJ1-4, with D unresolved. CDR3 length: 13 residues. Trimming removed 5 bases from V and 3 bases from J, with 7 bases in between. From germline, CDR1 is MNHEY and CDR2 SVGAGI. The CDR3 DNA reads TGTGCCAGCAGTCGACCACCTAATGAAAAACTGTTTTTT. This translates into CASSRPPNEKLFF.

This clone was counted only a few times. The chain combines TRBV2 with TRBJ1-2; no clear D. Trimming took off 6 bases at V and 7 bases at J, with 9 bases between the two ends. Germline V CDR1 and CDR2: SNHLY, FYNNEI. The CDR3 has 11 amino acids. The CDR3: CASSGGGGYTF. DNA for the CDR3: TGTGCCAGCAGCGGAGGAGGTGGCTACACCTTC.

This chain joins TRBV18 and TRBJ1-1; the D is unclear. This CDR3 comprises 15 residues. V was pared by 3 bases and J by 1 base, with 12 bases between. Per the germline V gene, CDR1 is KGHSH and CDR2 is LQKENI. The CDR3 loop is CASSPSGSQNTEAFF. The CDR3 DNA reads as TGTGCCAGCTCACCCTCCGGGAGCCAGAACACTGAAGCTTTCTTT.

The chain recombines TRBV4-2 with TRBJ1-1; no firm D call. Germline V gives CDR1 LGHNA, CDR2 YNFKEQ. The CDR3 loop spans 13 amino acids. V gave up 0 bases and J gave up 8 bases, with 10 bases separating them. The CDR3 sequence: CASSQEAAPEAFF. Here the CDR3 DNA reads TGTGCCAGCAGCCAAGAGGCAGCCCCGGAAGCTTTCTTT.

This chain connects TRBV7-9 to TRBJ2-1; D uncertain. This CDR3 has 17 residues. CDR1 is SEHNR, CDR2 FQNEAQ, per germline (reference sequence). Trimming took 5 bases from V and 0 from J, leaving 17 bases between them. The CDR3 DNA is TGTGCCAGCAGCCTCGGGTCCCGGGCCCCCTCCTACAATGAGCAGTTCTTC. Translation: CASSLGSRAPSYNEQFF.

The rearrangement links TRBV2 to TRBJ1-5; 9 bases match TRBD1. The germline CDR1 and CDR2 sequences are SNHLY and FYNNEI. This CDR3 comprises 14 residues. V gave up 4 bases and J gave up 6 bases; unmatched junction bases: 4. The chain's CDR3 is CASSVGTGIQPQHF. In DNA form, the CDR3 reads TGTGCCAGCAGTGTAGGGACAGGGATTCAGCCCCAGCATTTT.

A single count supports this clone. The chain is built from TRBV4-1 and TRBJ2-7; weak D call: TRBD1 (6 bases). V was clipped by 1 base and J by 6 bases, with 13 bases between them. This CDR3 contains 14 residues. Germline lookup yields CDR1 MGHRA and CDR2 YSYEKL. In DNA, the CDR3 is TGCGCCAGCAGCCAAGCACAGGGTGCGGGCGAGCAGTACTTC. Protein: CASSQAQGAGEQYF.

J is TRBJ2-3 and V is TRBV30, with D unresolved. Germline CDR1 and CDR2: GTSNPN and SVGIG (reference sequence). V lost 3 bases to trimming and J lost 2 bases, with 15 bases between them. This CDR3 is 15 amino acids long. The CDR3 is CAWRVGLGATDTQYF. In DNA, the CDR3 is TGTGCCTGGAGGGTTGGGCTTGGCGCCACAGATACGCAGTATTTT.

This clone appeared a single time. The CDR3 nucleotides read TGTGCCAGCAGTTTGACGGGAGGGGACACCGGGGAGCTGTTTTTT. Residues: CASSLTGGDTGELFF. The V call is TRBV27, the J call TRBJ2-2; TRBD2 aligns across 8 bases. V dropped 3 bases and J dropped 3; count of bases not matched to a gene: 3. Germline assignment: CDR1 MNHEY and CDR2 SMNVEV (reference sequence). This CDR3 comprises 15 residues.

J is TRBJ2-1 and V is TRBV29-1, with 11 bases fitting TRBD2. The CDR3 has 15 amino acids. Germline V gene data show CDR1 as SQVTM and CDR2 as ANQGSEA. Trimming took 6 bases from V and 3 from J; bases not matched to a gene: 7. In nucleotides, the CDR3 is TGCAGCGTCGCCGGTCTAGCGGGAGGCTACAATGAGCAGTTCTTC. Its translation: CSVAGLAGGYNEQFF.

The chain couples TRBV27 to TRBJ1-1, with D uncertain. V shed 3 bases and J shed 4 bases, with 9 bases lying between them. The CDR3 is 13 residues long. Germline V gives CDR1 MNHEY, CDR2 SMNVEV (reference sequence). The CDR3 protein is CASSLDPRTEAFF. The CDR3 DNA sequence: TGTGCCAGCAGTTTGGACCCGCGCACTGAAGCTTTCTTT.